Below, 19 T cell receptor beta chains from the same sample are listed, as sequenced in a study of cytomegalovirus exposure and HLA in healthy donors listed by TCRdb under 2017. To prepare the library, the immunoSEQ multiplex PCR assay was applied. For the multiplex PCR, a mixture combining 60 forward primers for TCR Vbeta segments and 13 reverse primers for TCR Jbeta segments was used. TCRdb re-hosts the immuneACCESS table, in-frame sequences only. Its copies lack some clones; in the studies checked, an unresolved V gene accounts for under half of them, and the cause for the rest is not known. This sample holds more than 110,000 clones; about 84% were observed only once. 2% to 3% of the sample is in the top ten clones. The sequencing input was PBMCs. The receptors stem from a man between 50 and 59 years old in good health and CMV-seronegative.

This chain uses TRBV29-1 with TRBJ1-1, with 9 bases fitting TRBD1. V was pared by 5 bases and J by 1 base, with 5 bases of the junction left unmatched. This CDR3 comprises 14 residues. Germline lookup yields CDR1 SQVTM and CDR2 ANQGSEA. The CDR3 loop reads CSVHTDRGNTEAFF. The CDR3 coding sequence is TGCAGCGTTCACACGGACAGGGGGAACACTGAAGCTTTCTTT.

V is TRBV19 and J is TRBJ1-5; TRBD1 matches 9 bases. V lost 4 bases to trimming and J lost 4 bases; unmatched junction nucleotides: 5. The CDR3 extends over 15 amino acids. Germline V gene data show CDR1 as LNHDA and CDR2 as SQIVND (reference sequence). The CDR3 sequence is CASSNPGQGNQPQHF. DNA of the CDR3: TGTGCCAGTAGTAACCCGGGACAGGGAAATCAGCCCCAGCATTTT.

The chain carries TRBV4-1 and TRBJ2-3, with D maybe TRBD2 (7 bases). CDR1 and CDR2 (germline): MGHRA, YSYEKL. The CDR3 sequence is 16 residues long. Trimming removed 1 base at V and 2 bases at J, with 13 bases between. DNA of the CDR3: TGCGCCAGCAGCCAAGGAGGGGGGGCCATCACAGATACGCAGTATTTT. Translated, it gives CASSQGGGAITDTQYF.

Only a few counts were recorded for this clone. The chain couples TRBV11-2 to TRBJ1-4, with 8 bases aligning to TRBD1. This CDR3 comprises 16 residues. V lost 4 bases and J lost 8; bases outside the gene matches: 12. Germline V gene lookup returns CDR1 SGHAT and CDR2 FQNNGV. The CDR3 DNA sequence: TGTGCCAGCAGCTCGAACACAGGGGGATTGGACGAAAAACTGTTTTTT. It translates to CASSSNTGGLDEKLFF. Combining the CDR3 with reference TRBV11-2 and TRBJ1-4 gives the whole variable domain EAGVAQSPRYKIIEKRQSVAFWCNPISGHATLYWYQQILGQGPKLLIQFQNNGVVDDSQLPKDRFSAERLKGVDSTLKIQPAKLEDSAVYLCASSSNTGGLDEKLFFGSGTQLSVL.

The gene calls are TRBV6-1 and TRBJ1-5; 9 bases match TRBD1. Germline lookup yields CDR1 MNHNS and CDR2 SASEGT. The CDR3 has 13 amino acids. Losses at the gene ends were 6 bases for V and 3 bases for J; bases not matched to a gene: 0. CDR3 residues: CASRQGANQPQHF. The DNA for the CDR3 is TGTGCCAGCAGACAGGGGGCCAATCAGCCCCAGCATTTT.

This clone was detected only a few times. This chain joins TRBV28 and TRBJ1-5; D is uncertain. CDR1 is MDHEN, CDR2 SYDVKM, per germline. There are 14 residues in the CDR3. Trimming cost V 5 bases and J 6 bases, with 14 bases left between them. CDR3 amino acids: CASSLGRGTQPQHF. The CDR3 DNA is TGTGCCAGCAGTCTCGGGCGGGGAACTCAGCCCCAGCATTTT.

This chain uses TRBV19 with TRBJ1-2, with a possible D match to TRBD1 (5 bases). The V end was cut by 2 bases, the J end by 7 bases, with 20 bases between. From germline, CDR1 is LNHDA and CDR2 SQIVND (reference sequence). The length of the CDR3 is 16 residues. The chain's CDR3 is CASSINNQGSSGGYTF. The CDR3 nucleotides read TGTGCCAGTAGTATAAATAACCAGGGTAGTTCTGGTGGCTACACCTTC.

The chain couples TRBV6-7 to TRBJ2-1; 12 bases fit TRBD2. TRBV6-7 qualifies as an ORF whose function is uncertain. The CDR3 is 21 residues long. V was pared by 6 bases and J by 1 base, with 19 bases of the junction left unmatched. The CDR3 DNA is TGTGCCAGCAGCCAACCTAGCGGGAGGGTAAATTCAGGAGTTTCCTACAATGAGCAGTTCTTC. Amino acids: CASSQPSGRVNSGVSYNEQFF.

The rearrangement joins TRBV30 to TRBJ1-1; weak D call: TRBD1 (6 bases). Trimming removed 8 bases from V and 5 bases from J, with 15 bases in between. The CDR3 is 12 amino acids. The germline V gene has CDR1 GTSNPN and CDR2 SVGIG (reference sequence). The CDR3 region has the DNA TGTGCCCTGATACAGGGTTGGACTGAAGCTTTCTTT. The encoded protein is CALIQGWTEAFF.

The chain's CDR3 is CASSAQGAEAFF. CDR3 coding DNA: TGTGCCAGCAGTGCCCAGGGGGCTGAAGCTTTCTTT. V is TRBV2 and J is TRBJ1-1, with 7 bases that match TRBD1. Losses at the gene ends were 4 bases for V and 6 bases for J; bases not matched to a gene: 2. Germline values: CDR1 SNHLY, CDR2 FYNNEI. The length of the CDR3 is 12 residues.

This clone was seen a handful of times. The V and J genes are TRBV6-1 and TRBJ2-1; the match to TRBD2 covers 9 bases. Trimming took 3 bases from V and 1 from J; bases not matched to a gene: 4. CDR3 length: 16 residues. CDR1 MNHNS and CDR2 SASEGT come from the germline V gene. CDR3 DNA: TGTGCCAGCAGTGACTTAGCGGGAGAATCCTACAATGAGCAGTTCTTC. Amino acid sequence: CASSDLAGESYNEQFF.

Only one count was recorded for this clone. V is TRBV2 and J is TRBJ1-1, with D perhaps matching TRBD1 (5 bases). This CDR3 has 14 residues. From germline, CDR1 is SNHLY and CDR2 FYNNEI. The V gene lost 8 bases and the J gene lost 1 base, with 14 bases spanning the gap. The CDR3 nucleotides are TGTGCCAGCTCTGTGGAGGGGAAGAACACTGAAGCTTTCTTT. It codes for CASSVEGKNTEAFF.

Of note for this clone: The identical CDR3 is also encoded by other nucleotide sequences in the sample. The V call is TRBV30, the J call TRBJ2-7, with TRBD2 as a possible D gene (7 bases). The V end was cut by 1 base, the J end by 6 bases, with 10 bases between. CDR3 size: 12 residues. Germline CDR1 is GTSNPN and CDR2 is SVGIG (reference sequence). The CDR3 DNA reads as TGTGCCTGGAGTGCAGGGGAGGGCGAGCAGTACTTC. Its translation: CAWSAGEGEQYF.

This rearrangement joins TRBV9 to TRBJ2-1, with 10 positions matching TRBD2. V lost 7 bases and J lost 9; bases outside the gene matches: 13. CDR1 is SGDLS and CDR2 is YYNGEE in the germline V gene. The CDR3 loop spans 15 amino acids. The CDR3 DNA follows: TGTGCCAGCTCTCGGTCAGAGCGGGGGGGCATTGAGCAGTTCTTC. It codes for CASSRSERGGIEQFF.

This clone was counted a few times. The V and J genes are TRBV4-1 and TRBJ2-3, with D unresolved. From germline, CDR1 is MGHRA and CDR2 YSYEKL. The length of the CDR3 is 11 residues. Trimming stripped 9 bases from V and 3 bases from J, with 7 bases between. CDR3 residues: CASRETDTQYF. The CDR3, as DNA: TGCGCCAGTCGTGAGACAGATACGCAGTATTTT.

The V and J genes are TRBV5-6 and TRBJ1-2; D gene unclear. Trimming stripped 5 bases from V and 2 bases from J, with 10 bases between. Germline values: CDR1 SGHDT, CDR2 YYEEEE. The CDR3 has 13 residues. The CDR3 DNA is TGTGCCAGCAGTTCCACAGTAAACTATGGCTACACCTTC. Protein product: CASSSTVNYGYTF.

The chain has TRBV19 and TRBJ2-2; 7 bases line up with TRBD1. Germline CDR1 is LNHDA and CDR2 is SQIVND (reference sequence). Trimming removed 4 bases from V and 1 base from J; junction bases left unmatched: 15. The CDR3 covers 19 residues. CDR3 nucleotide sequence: TGTGCCAGTAGTAAGGGGACAGAACTAGGGGTGGGGAACACCGGGGAGCTGTTTTTT. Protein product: CASSKGTELGVGNTGELFF.

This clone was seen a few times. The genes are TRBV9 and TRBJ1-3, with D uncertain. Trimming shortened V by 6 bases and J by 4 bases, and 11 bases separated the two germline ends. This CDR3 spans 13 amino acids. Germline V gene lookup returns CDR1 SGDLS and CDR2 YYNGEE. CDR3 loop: CASTPEAGNTIYF. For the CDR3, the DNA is TGTGCCAGCACTCCTGAAGCAGGAAACACCATATATTTT.

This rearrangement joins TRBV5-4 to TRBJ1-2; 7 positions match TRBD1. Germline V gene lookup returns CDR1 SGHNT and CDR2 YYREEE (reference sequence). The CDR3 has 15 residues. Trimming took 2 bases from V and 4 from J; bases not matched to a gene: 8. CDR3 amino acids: CASSLRGQLLYGYTF. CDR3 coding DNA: TGTGCCAGCAGCTTAAGGGGACAGCTCCTCTATGGCTACACCTTC.